This TCR beta chain was documented in a study of response to subunit inactivated influenza vaccine. MiXCR, run by TCRdb on the RT-PCR reads, gives a single entry per CDR3 protein. Counted here are 500,000 to 600,000 distinct CDR3 sequences, about 12% occurring once; the ten biggest clones make up roughly a tenth. Germline values: CDR1 SGHTA, CDR2 FQGNSA. The CDR3 contains 14 residues. Between the trimmed V and J ends, which lost 2 bases and 3 bases, there was a span of 11 bases. A word on this clonotype: Its target is unknown.

Whole-study findings and limits: Only a handful of new T cells, the authors suggested, are recruited with each seasonal influenza vaccination.

The receptor was derived from a middle-aged man who received an inactivated influenza vaccine. The specimen comprised PBMCs from blood, sampled on the day of vaccination. The chain employs TRBV7-2 and TRBJ2-7; no clear D. The CDR3 sequence: CASSLFAKGYEQYF. CDR3 DNA sequence: TGTGCCAGCAGCTTATTTGCTAAAGGCTACGAGCAGTACTTC.